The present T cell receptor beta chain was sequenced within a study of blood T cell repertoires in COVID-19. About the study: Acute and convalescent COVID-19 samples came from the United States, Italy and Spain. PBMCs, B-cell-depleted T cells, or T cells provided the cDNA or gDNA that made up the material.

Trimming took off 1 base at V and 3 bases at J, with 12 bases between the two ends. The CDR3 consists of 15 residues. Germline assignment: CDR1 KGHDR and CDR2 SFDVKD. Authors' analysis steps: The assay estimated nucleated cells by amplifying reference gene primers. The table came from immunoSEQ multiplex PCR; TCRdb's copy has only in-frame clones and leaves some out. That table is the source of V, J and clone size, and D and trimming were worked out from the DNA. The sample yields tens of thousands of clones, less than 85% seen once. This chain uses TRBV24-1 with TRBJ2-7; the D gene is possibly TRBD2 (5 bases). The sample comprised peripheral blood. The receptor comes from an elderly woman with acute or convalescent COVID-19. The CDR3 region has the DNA TGTGCCACCAGTGATTTACTGGGAGAGCACTACGAGCAGTACTTC. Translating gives CATSDLLGEHYEQYF.